A selection of T cell receptor beta chains follows, all from one sample in a study of patients and donors after allogeneic stem cell transplantation. TCRdb redid the calling of the RT-PCR reads with MiXCR, one entry per CDR3 protein. The sample has 7,500 to 10,000 distinct CDR3 sequences; 5.9% are singletons. What was sequenced was blood, either unsorted or a sorted T cell fraction (not recorded which). These receptors all come from a human donor who was either an allogeneic HSCT recipient or a stem cell or donor lymphocyte infusion donor (not recorded which). It is not recorded whose cells these are; they may come from a transplant donor. Both conserved end residues are part of each CDR3. A D gene is named only where the DNA matches it firmly. A clone size is listed for some rows: how often the clone was seen (once, few, many), or a class if it is expanded.

D,V,J,size,DNA,CDR3
TRBD2,TRBV4-1,TRBJ2-7,many,TGCGCCAGCAGCCAAGTTCCTAGCGGGGTGCCCTACGAGCAGTACTTC,CASSQVPSGVPYEQYF
NA,TRBV9,TRBJ2-1,NA,TGTGCCAGCAGCGCTCCCTCCATTGAGCAGTTCTTC,CASSAPSIEQFF
NA,TRBV20-1,TRBJ1-1,NA,TGCAGTGCTAGGCCTACAGGAAGCAACACTGAAGCTTTCTTT,CSARPTGSNTEAFF
NA,TRBV7-3,TRBJ2-1,few,TGTGCCAGCAGCTCTCCGGGATCTCTATACAATGAGCAGTTCTTC,CASSSPGSLYNEQFF
NA,TRBV6-1,TRBJ1-3,many,TGTGCCAGCAGGGACGGCTCTGGAAACACCATATATTTT,CASRDGSGNTIYF
TRBD1,TRBV5-1,TRBJ2-7,few,TGCGCCAGCAGCTGGAACCTCGTGACAGGGCGAAAATCCTACGAGCAGTACTTC,CASSWNLVTGRKSYEQYF
NA,TRBV5-1,TRBJ2-5,NA,TGCGCCAGCAGCTTGGCGGCTAGCATTCGGCAAGAGACCCAGTACTTC,CASSLAASIRQETQYF
NA,TRBV5-1,TRBJ2-7,NA,TGCGCCAGCAGCTTCTCAGCAACCGTGGAGGTAAACGAGCAGTACTTC,CASSFSATVEVNEQYF
NA,TRBV18,TRBJ1-5,large,TGTGCCAGCTCACCGGCACCAAGCAATCAGCCCCAGCATTTT,CASSPAPSNQPQHF
NA,TRBV2,TRBJ1-1,many,TGTGCCAGCAGTGCGCACCCGAACACTGAAGCTTTCTTT,CASSAHPNTEAFF
NA,TRBV2,TRBJ1-5,medium-sized,TGTGCCAGCAGTGAAGCACCTATTAGACAGATTTATAGCAATCAGCCCCAGCATTTT,CASSEAPIRQIYSNQPQHF
TRBD2,TRBV10-3,TRBJ2-1,medium-sized,TGTGCCATCAAGCTCGGGACTACTTCGAGCTCCTACAATGAGCAGTTCTTC,CAIKLGTTSSSYNEQFF
NA,TRBV5-1,TRBJ1-6,many,TGCGCCAGCAGCTTGCTAGATTCACCCCTCCACTTT,CASSLLDSPLHF
NA,TRBV5-6,TRBJ1-6,many,TGTGCCAGCAGCTTGGGGAGCCGCTCCTATAATTCACCCCTCCACTTT,CASSLGSRSYNSPLHF
NA,TRBV28,TRBJ2-4,many,TGTGCCAGCAGCCTATTTGACACGGCCAAAAACATTCAGTACTTC,CASSLFDTAKNIQYF
TRBD1,TRBV6-2/TRBV6-3,TRBJ1-5,many,TGTGCCAGCAGTTCCTCCTTCGGGGCAGGGGGTGACAATCAGCCCCAGCATTTT,CASSSSFGAGGDNQPQHF
NA,TRBV14,TRBJ2-1,NA,TGTGCCAGCAGCCAAAAGGTAGGGCCCTCGAATGAGCAGTTCTTC,CASSQKVGPSNEQFF
NA,TRBV5-1,TRBJ1-1,medium-sized,TGCGCCAGCAGCCCAGGGACTGAAGCTTTCTTT,CASSPGTEAFF
NA,TRBV12-3/TRBV12-4,TRBJ2-5,many,TGTGCCAGCCGGGGCCTACCCCAAGAGACCCAGTACTTC,CASRGLPQETQYF
NA,TRBV4-2,TRBJ2-1,NA,TGTGCCAGCAGCCAAGATAGAGGCAGGGCCGGGCGGAATGAGCAGTTCTTC,CASSQDRGRAGRNEQFF
TRBD2,TRBV7-2,TRBJ2-3,many,TGTGCCAGCAGCTTAGGATCTAGCGGGACGGGGGATACGCAGTATTTT,CASSLGSSGTGDTQYF
NA,TRBV7-2,TRBJ2-5,many,TGTGCCAGTTCCAGGGGTGTGGAGACCCAGTACTTC,CASSRGVETQYF
NA,TRBV18,TRBJ2-5,many,TGTGCCAGCTCACCCACTCAGCAAGAGACCCAGTACTTC,CASSPTQQETQYF
NA,TRBV28,TRBJ1-5,many,TGTGCCAGCAACAGGGTCAATCAGCCCCAGCATTTT,CASNRVNQPQHF
NA,TRBV6-5,TRBJ2-7,NA,TGTGCCAGCAGTTACTCTTCCTGGGGAAGCTCCTACGAGCAGTACTTC,CASSYSSWGSSYEQYF
TRBD1,TRBV15,TRBJ2-7,medium-sized,TGTGCCACCAGCAGAGAAAATTGGCAGGGGGCCGGCGAGCAGTACTTC,CATSRENWQGAGEQYF
NA,TRBV3-1,TRBJ2-7,many,TGTGCCAGCAGCCACCCACTATCCTACGAGCAGTACTTC,CASSHPLSYEQYF
TRBD1,TRBV5-1,TRBJ1-1,many,TGCGCCAGCAGCGGCGGGACAGCGAACACTGAAGCTTTCTTT,CASSGGTANTEAFF
NA,TRBV20-1,TRBJ2-5,few,TGCAGTGCTAGAGATCAGTGGCGGGAGACCCAGTACTTC,CSARDQWRETQYF
NA,TRBV18,TRBJ2-3,medium-sized,TGTGCCAGCTCACCAACGGCCGGCCCAGATACGCAGTATTTT,CASSPTAGPDTQYF
NA,TRBV19,TRBJ2-1,many,TGTGCCAGTAGTATTGAGTGGCAATTCAAAGGAGCCTTCTTC,CASSIEWQFKGAFF
NA,TRBV3-1,TRBJ2-7,many,TGTGCCAGCAGCCAAGAGACTCAAGGAGGCGGGCAGTACTTC,CASSQETQGGGQYF
NA,TRBV2,TRBJ1-1,many,TGTGCCAGCAGTGAAGATCCGGTTTGGGCTTTCTTT,CASSEDPVWAFF
TRBD2,TRBV24-1,TRBJ2-3,medium-sized,TGTGCCACCAGTGACCATAGCGGGAGTGGCACAGATACGCAGTATTTT,CATSDHSGSGTDTQYF
NA,TRBV27,TRBJ1-5,many,TGTGCCAGCAGTTCAGCACCGAATCAGCCCCAGCATTTT,CASSSAPNQPQHF
NA,TRBV6-6,TRBJ2-1,many,TGTGCCAGCAGTTACTCGATAACTGGGAGAGGGTTCTTC,CASSYSITGRGFF
NA,TRBV12-3/TRBV12-4,TRBJ2-3,many,TGTGCCAGCAGTTTAAAGCGAAGCACAGATACGCAGTATTTT,CASSLKRSTDTQYF
NA,TRBV6-2/TRBV6-3,TRBJ1-2,many,TGTGCCAGCGAGACCGCAGCTAACTATGGCTACACCTTC,CASETAANYGYTF
NA,TRBV6-2/TRBV6-3,TRBJ1-1,medium-sized,TGTGCCAGCAGTCTCCGACAGAGCCACACTGAAGCTTTCTTT,CASSLRQSHTEAFF
NA,TRBV7-2,TRBJ1-1,many,TGTGCCAGCAGCTTAGCTAGTATGGGGGGGTACACTGAAGCTTTCTTT,CASSLASMGGYTEAFF
TRBD2,TRBV11-3,TRBJ2-7,NA,TGTGCCAGCAGCGCCGGCCCGACTAGCGGGAGCTCCTACGAGCAGTACTTC,CASSAGPTSGSSYEQYF
NA,TRBV7-9,TRBJ1-4,many,TGTGCCAGCAGCTCGGCCCAGACACAGTTCTATAATGAAAAACTGTTTTTT,CASSSAQTQFYNEKLFF
TRBD1,TRBV6-5,TRBJ2-7,few,TGTGCCAGCAGCATCCTCTCCGGGACAGGGGCCTACGAGCAGTACTTC,CASSILSGTGAYEQYF
NA,TRBV11-2,TRBJ2-6,many,TGTGCCAGCAGCTTAGTACCCGTCCTGACTTTC,CASSLVPVLTF
TRBD2,TRBV18,TRBJ2-1,many,TGTGCCAGCTCACCAACTAGCGGGAGCAATGAGCAGTTCTTC,CASSPTSGSNEQFF
TRBD1,TRBV12-3/TRBV12-4,TRBJ1-6,many,TGTGCCAGCAGTCCGGGACAGGGGTATTCACCCCTCCACTTT,CASSPGQGYSPLHF
NA,TRBV6-5,TRBJ2-3,many,TGTGCCAGCAGTCCTATCCGAGCAGATACGCAGTATTTT,CASSPIRADTQYF
TRBD1,TRBV14,TRBJ1-1,few,TGTGCCAGCAGCCAAGATGTGGGACAGATAAACACTGAAGCTTTCTTT,CASSQDVGQINTEAFF
NA,TRBV10-3,TRBJ1-2,many,TGTGCCATCAGTGAGGGTTGGCAGGGAATCTATGGCTACACCTTC,CAISEGWQGIYGYTF
NA,TRBV18,TRBJ1-4,NA,TGTGCCAGCTCTAACAACGATCCCTCGAGGAATGAAAAACTGTTTTTT,CASSNNDPSRNEKLFF
NA,TRBV28,TRBJ2-7,many,TGTGCCAGCAGCCCCCCGTTTAGGACGGGATCTTGGTACGAGCAGTACTTC,CASSPPFRTGSWYEQYF
NA,TRBV6-6,TRBJ2-7,many,TGTGCCAGCAAACCCAGGGGAGGGCCACAGTACGAGCAGTACTTC,CASKPRGGPQYEQYF
TRBD2,TRBV11-2,TRBJ2-7,many,TGTGCCAGCAGCATAGCGGGCCCAACCTACGAGCAGTACTTC,CASSIAGPTYEQYF
NA,TRBV7-7,TRBJ2-1,NA,TGTGCTAGCAGCTTAGAAGCGAGCTCCTACAATGAGCAGTTCTTC,CASSLEASSYNEQFF
NA,TRBV28,TRBJ2-5,NA,TGTGCCAGCAGTTCCCCTGTGGGGGTGGAGACCCAGTACTTC,CASSSPVGVETQYF